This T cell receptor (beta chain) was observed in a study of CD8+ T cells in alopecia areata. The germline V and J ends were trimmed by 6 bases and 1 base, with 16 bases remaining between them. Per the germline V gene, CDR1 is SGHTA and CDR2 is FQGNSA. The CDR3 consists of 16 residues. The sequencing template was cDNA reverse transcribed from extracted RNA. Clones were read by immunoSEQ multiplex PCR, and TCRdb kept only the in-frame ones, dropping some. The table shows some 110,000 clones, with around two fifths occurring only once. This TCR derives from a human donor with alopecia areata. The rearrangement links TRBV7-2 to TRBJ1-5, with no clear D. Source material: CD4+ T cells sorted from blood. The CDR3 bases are TGTGCCAGCAGTCCCCAGATAGGGAGAAGCAATCAGCCCCAGCATTTT. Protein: CASSPQIGRSNQPQHF.